Listed here are 28 T cell receptor beta chains from one sample, sequenced in a study of blood T cell repertoires in COVID-19. The table came from immunoSEQ multiplex PCR; TCRdb's copy has only in-frame clones and leaves some out. The data show some 86,000 clones, 85% to 95% seen once. Sequencing was performed on peripheral blood. The origin of the receptors is a human donor with active COVID-19. The donor label of this sample is uncertain.

The rearrangement joins TRBV6-1 to TRBJ1-5; no definite D call. CDR3 length: 13 amino acids. Germline lookup yields CDR1 MNHNS and CDR2 SASEGT. Between the trimmed V and J ends, which lost 0 bases and 5 bases, there was a span of 5 bases. CDR3: CASSEAAYQPQHF. CDR3 nucleotides: TGTGCCAGCAGTGAAGCTGCGTATCAGCCCCAGCATTTT.

The chain has TRBV5-1 and TRBJ1-2; TRBD1 matches 10 bases. Trimming removed 0 bases from V and 8 bases from J; junction bases left unmatched: 7. This CDR3 region has 15 residues. Germline V gene sequence: CDR1 SGHRS, CDR2 YFSETQ. The CDR3 sequence is CASSLVVGTGEGYTF. The CDR3 DNA sequence: TGCGCCAGCAGCTTGGTAGTTGGGACAGGGGAAGGCTACACCTTC.

This chain uses TRBV6-5 with TRBJ1-2; the match to TRBD1 covers 8 bases. There are 13 residues in the CDR3. The germline V gene encodes CDR1 MNHEY and CDR2 SVGAGI. V shed 6 bases, J shed 8 bases, and the junction held 8 bases outside the gene matches. The CDR3 loop reads CASSLTGAAGYTF. CDR3 in DNA: TGTGCCAGCAGCCTGACAGGGGCCGCGGGCTACACCTTC.

The chain joins TRBV5-1 to TRBJ1-4; D not certain. CDR1 is SGHRS and CDR2 is YFSETQ in the germline V gene. Trimming pared 2 bases from V and 3 bases from J, leaving 14 bases between. This CDR3 contains 16 residues. The CDR3 DNA reads TGCGCCAGCAGCTTATCAGCAAGCGGGTCTAATGAAAAACTGTTTTTT. Protein product: CASSLSASGSNEKLFF. Using reference TRBV5-1 and TRBJ1-4 for the parts outside the CDR3, the full variable domain is KAGVTQTPRYLIKTRGQQVTLSCSPISGHRSVSWYQQTPGQGLQFLFEYFSETQRNKGNFPGRFSGRQFSNSRSEMNVSTLELGDSALYLCASSLSASGSNEKLFFGSGTQLSVL.

The V and J genes are TRBV5-1 and TRBJ2-5; the D gene is possibly TRBD1 (6 bases). Trimming cost V 3 bases and J 5 bases, with 17 bases left between them. Germline CDR1 SGHRS, CDR2 YFSETQ. This CDR3 contains 15 residues. The CDR3 sequence: CASSSAGAEDETQYF. The CDR3 DNA reads as TGCGCCAGCAGCTCCGCAGGGGCCGAGGATGAGACCCAGTACTTC.

The chain has TRBV10-2 and TRBJ1-1; TRBD1 matches at 7 bases. The V gene's germline CDR1 is WSHSY and CDR2 SAAADI. The CDR3 extends over 14 amino acids. The V segment lost 3 bases and the J segment 5 bases; nucleotides outside the gene matches: 6. CDR3 region: CASSDKGGETEAFF. CDR3 nucleotide sequence: TGCGCCAGCAGTGATAAAGGGGGCGAGACTGAAGCTTTCTTT.

The chain recombines TRBV15 with TRBJ1-4; the D gene is possibly TRBD1 (5 bases). The CDR3 totals 12 residues. Germline V CDR1 and CDR2: LNHNV, YYDKDF (reference sequence). V dropped 3 bases and J dropped 12 bases, with 11 bases sitting between them. DNA for the CDR3: TGTGCCACCAGCAGTCCACAGGTGGAACTGTTTTTT. Its protein is CATSSPQVELFF.

The V and J genes are TRBV6-1 and TRBJ1-3; D unclear. Germline V CDR1 and CDR2: MNHNS, SASEGT. The CDR3 runs 16 residues. Trimming shortened V by 2 bases and J by 0 bases, and 11 bases separated the two germline ends. The CDR3 region is CASSEPAPSSGNTIYF. CDR3 bases: TGTGCCAGCAGTGAACCCGCGCCGAGCTCTGGAAACACCATATATTTT.

The V call is TRBV5-1, the J call TRBJ2-6; D is possibly TRBD1 (5 bases). This CDR3 spans 15 amino acids. V was shortened by 5 bases and J by 1 base, with 10 bases between the two germline ends. Germline-derived CDR1 and CDR2 are SGHRS and YFSETQ. The CDR3 loop is CASRPQGSGANVLTF. The DNA for the CDR3 is TGCGCCAGCAGACCCCAGGGTTCTGGGGCCAACGTCCTGACTTTC.

This chain connects TRBV7-2 to TRBJ2-1; 7 bases match TRBD2. The CDR3 totals 15 residues. Germline-derived CDR1 and CDR2 are SGHTA and FQGNSA. After removal of 5 bases from V and 2 bases from J, the junction contained 6 bases not matched to a gene. The CDR3 DNA reads TGTGCCAGCAGCCCCCCCAGCGGGGCCTACAATGAGCAGTTCTTC. Its translation is CASSPPSGAYNEQFF.

The V gene is TRBV12-3 or TRBV12-4, the J gene TRBJ1-2, with a tentative D call TRBD1 (5 bases). The CDR3 covers 13 residues. V was clipped by 5 bases and J by 8 bases, with 15 bases between them. The CDR3, as DNA: TGTGCCAGCAGTGCGAGCAGGGCCTACGGCTACACCTTC. Translation: CASSASRAYGYTF.

V is TRBV7-8 and J is TRBJ2-5, with D possibly being TRBD1 (6 bases). This CDR3 is built from 14 residues. Trimming pared 5 bases from V and 4 bases from J, leaving 14 bases between. Looked up from germline, CDR1 is SGHVS and CDR2 is FQNEAQ. As DNA, the CDR3 is TGTGCCAGCAGCCGGGACACCCCCCGAGAGACCCAGTACTTC. Protein product: CASSRDTPRETQYF.

The CDR3 region has the DNA TGTGCCAGCAGCCAAGAAAATGGGCTCCAAGAGACCCAGTACTTC. It yields the protein CASSQENGLQETQYF. The rearrangement joins TRBV3-1 (or the pseudogene TRBV3-2) to TRBJ2-5; D is undetermined. Germline CDR1 reads LGHDT; CDR2 reads YNNKEL (reference sequence). Trimming shortened V by 0 bases and J by 1 base, and 9 bases separated the two germline ends. The CDR3 has 15 residues.

The V and J genes are TRBV9 and TRBJ2-1, with D possibly TRBD2 on 5 matching bases. Deletions cut 0 bases from V and 2 bases from J, with 9 bases between. Germline V lookup: CDR1 SGDLS, CDR2 YYNGEE. The CDR3 length is 15 residues. In DNA form, the CDR3 reads TGTGCCAGCAGCGTAGCTGGGAGTACCTACAATGAGCAGTTCTTC. Its translation: CASSVAGSTYNEQFF. Looking up the rest from reference TRBV9 and TRBJ2-1 gives the full variable domain: DSGVTQTPKHLITATGQRVTLRCSPRSGDLSVYWYQQSLDQGLQFLIQYYNGEERAKGNILERFSAQQFPDLHSELNLSSLELGDSALYFCASSVAGSTYNEQFFGPGTRLTVL.

This chain joins TRBV5-1 and TRBJ2-2; 7 bases match TRBD1. CDR1 SGHRS and CDR2 YFSETQ come from the germline V gene. The V segment lost 2 bases and the J segment 4 bases; nucleotides outside the gene matches: 5. This CDR3 comprises 15 residues. The CDR3 here is CASSLQGRGTGELFF. The CDR3 nucleotides read TGCGCCAGCAGCTTACAGGGGCGAGGCACCGGGGAGCTGTTTTTT.

The CDR3 nucleotides are TGTGCCAGCAGCCCCCGGACAGGGGGCTTTGACGAGCAGTACTTC. This translates into CASSPRTGGFDEQYF. This chain links TRBV9 with TRBJ2-7; 11 bases are shared with TRBD1. Germline V gene lookup returns CDR1 SGDLS and CDR2 YYNGEE. V trimming: 4 bases; J trimming: 5 bases; junction bases outside the gene matches: 8. The CDR3 totals 15 residues.

This clone occurred a few times. V and J are TRBV9 and TRBJ1-2; D not resolved. From germline, CDR1 is SGDLS and CDR2 YYNGEE. Trimming pared 2 bases from V and 2 bases from J, leaving 10 bases between. The CDR3 runs 14 residues. The CDR3 is CASSVSSGNYGYTF. CDR3 DNA: TGTGCCAGCAGCGTCAGTTCGGGAAACTATGGCTACACCTTC.

V gene TRBV12-3 or TRBV12-4 combines with J gene TRBJ1-2; 7 bases are a match to TRBD1. After removal of 6 bases from V and 8 bases from J, the junction contained 9 bases not matched to a gene. The CDR3 is 13 residues long. The CDR3 nucleotides are TGTGCCAGCAGAGCAGACAGGGAAGGCGGCTACACCTTC. Its translation: CASRADREGGYTF.

The gene calls are TRBV6-5 and TRBJ2-5; 8 positions agree with TRBD2. The CDR3 covers 14 residues. Trimming took 5 bases from V and 2 from J; bases not matched to a gene: 4. CDR1 and CDR2 from the germline V gene are MNHEY and SVGAGI. CDR3 DNA: TGTGCCAGCAGTCCACTAGCGGTACAAGAGACCCAGTACTTC. Protein sequence: CASSPLAVQETQYF.

The chain recombines TRBV6-6 with TRBJ1-5, with D maybe TRBD1 (6 bases). Germline V lookup: CDR1 MNHNY, CDR2 SVGAGI (reference sequence). V dropped 6 bases and J dropped 5 bases, with 20 bases sitting between them. There are 16 residues in the CDR3. CDR3 nucleotides: TGTGCCAGCAGGGACTTACAGGGCAGGCTGGATCAGCCCCAGCATTTT. It translates to CASRDLQGRLDQPQHF.

The chain combines TRBV2 with TRBJ1-2; no clear D. CDR1 is SNHLY, CDR2 FYNNEI, per germline. Trimming removed 7 bases at V and 3 bases at J, with 12 bases between. The CDR3 contains 13 residues. CDR3 sequence (DNA): TGTGCCAGCACCGAATCAGGTTACTATGGCTACACCTTC. This sequence encodes CASTESGYYGYTF.

The chain links TRBV6-6 to TRBJ2-1, with 9 bases identical to TRBD1. The germline V gene encodes CDR1 MNHNY and CDR2 SVGAGI (reference sequence). The CDR3 runs 15 residues. Trimming removed 6 bases from V and 5 bases from J; junction bases left unmatched: 8. CDR3 sequence: CASSLGQGGHNEQFF. CDR3 sequence (DNA): TGTGCCAGCAGCCTGGGACAGGGAGGGCACAATGAGCAGTTCTTC.

This chain uses TRBV6-5 with TRBJ2-7; D is unclear. The CDR3 length is 14 residues. Per the germline V gene, CDR1 is MNHEY and CDR2 is SVGAGI. Between the trimmed V and J ends, which lost 4 bases and 5 bases, there was a span of 15 bases. CDR3 bases: TGTGCCAGCAGTTTTATCTTCGGCGAGGACGAGCAGTACTTC. It codes for CASSFIFGEDEQYF.

J is TRBJ1-5 and V is TRBV11-3; D remains ambiguous. With 7 bases removed from V and 8 bases from J, the gap between germline ends came to 24 bases. The V gene's germline CDR1 is SGHNT and CDR2 YENEEA. This CDR3 contains 16 residues. The CDR3 spells CASTLSPPGVLEPQHF. The CDR3, as DNA: TGTGCCAGCACCCTTTCACCGCCCGGGGTTTTAGAGCCCCAGCATTTT.

The chain links TRBV5-6 to TRBJ1-4; D gene uncertain. V was cut by 2 bases and J by 10 bases, with 6 bases left in between. The CDR3 is 11 residues long. CDR1 is SGHDT, CDR2 YYEEEE, per germline. The CDR3 here is CASSLEGKLFF. The CDR3 coding sequence is TGTGCCAGCAGCTTAGAGGGAAAACTGTTTTTT.

The chain has TRBV5-1 and TRBJ2-3; TRBD1 matches 7 bases. Trimming removed 3 bases from V and 2 bases from J; junction bases left unmatched: 3. The germline V gene has CDR1 SGHRS and CDR2 YFSETQ. The CDR3 spans 14 residues. The CDR3 here is CASSSGTATDTQYF. As DNA, the CDR3 is TGCGCCAGCAGCTCCGGGACAGCCACAGATACGCAGTATTTT. The whole variable domain, remainder taken from reference TRBV5-1 and TRBJ2-3, is KAGVTQTPRYLIKTRGQQVTLSCSPISGHRSVSWYQQTPGQGLQFLFEYFSETQRNKGNFPGRFSGRQFSNSRSEMNVSTLELGDSALYLCASSSGTATDTQYFGPGTRLTVL.

J is TRBJ2-1 and V is TRBV15; D gene uncertain. CDR3 length: 15 residues. Germline CDR1 LNHNV, CDR2 YYDKDF (reference sequence). Trimming shortened V by 2 bases and J by 5 bases, and 13 bases separated the two germline ends. The CDR3 nucleotides read TGTGCCACCAGCAGAAACCTAATGTCCAACAATGAGCAGTTCTTC. This gives the protein CATSRNLMSNNEQFF.

The chain joins TRBV24-1 to TRBJ1-6, with TRBD1 matching over 11 bases. J gave up 7 bases and V 12 bases, and 7 bases lay outside the gene matches. The CDR3 runs 14 residues. CDR1 and CDR2 (germline): KGHDR, SFDVKD. As DNA, the CDR3 is TGTGCCGCCCAGGACAGGGGGCAAAATTCACCCCTCCACTTT. Protein: CAAQDRGQNSPLHF.